This T cell receptor beta chain was observed in a study of early T cells in non-severe SARS-CoV-2 infection. Overall study: Chains from this unsorted whole-blood bulk RNA could not be paired.

CDR1 and CDR2 from the germline V gene are SGHTA and FQGNSA. V was clipped by 8 bases and J by 5 bases; unmatched bases: 4. This CDR3 has 13 amino acids. Notes on the study in general: Clonotype matching in VDJdb favored anti-spike CD8 responses and did not capture private and CD4 specificities.

Notes on this clonotype: What it binds is not known.

Molecules of cDNA were individually given unique molecular identifiers that were attached to them. TCRdb used MiXCR to reprocess the 5' RACE reads, holding one entry per CDR3 protein. The table lists fewer than 30,000 distinct CDR3 sequences, around 4.5% of them singletons. Material: whole blood. The rearrangement uses TRBV7-2 and TRBJ1-2; the match to TRBD1 covers 11 bases. This TCR was recovered from an adult who was a healthcare worker with PCR-confirmed SARS-CoV-2 infection or an uninfected control (not recorded which). In nucleotides, the CDR3 is TGTGCCAGCTCAGGACAGGGGGCGTATGGCTACACCTTC. Amino acids: CASSGQGAYGYTF.